This T cell receptor (beta chain) was captured in a study of blood T cell repertoires in COVID-19. Sequencing was performed with immunoSEQ multiplex PCR; in TCRdb, only in-frame clones are kept and a portion is missing. The sample lists more than 95,000 clones, about 86% occurring once. Trimming took off 6 bases at V and 2 bases at J, with 7 bases between the two ends. The CDR3 is 12 residues long. Germline V gene lookup returns CDR1 SQVTM and CDR2 ANQGSEA. This clone was found once. The TCR sequence derives from a woman in her sixties in a cohort sampled during active or convalescent COVID-19. What was sequenced was peripheral blood. This chain joins TRBV29-1 and TRBJ1-4, with a possible D match to TRBD1 (5 bases). The CDR3 reads CSVQGTNEKLFF. The CDR3 DNA sequence: TGCAGCGTCCAGGGTACTAATGAAAAACTGTTTTTT. Full variable domain (missing parts from reference TRBV29-1 and TRBJ1-4): SAVISQKPSRDICQRGTSLTIQCQVDSQVTMMFWYRQQPGQSLTLIATANQGSEATYESGFVIDKFPISRPNLTFSTLTVSNMSPEDSSIYLCSVQGTNEKLFFGSGTQLSVL.